This TCR beta chain is from a study of T cells in Graves' hyperthyroidism and ophthalmopathy. Study-wide results and caveats: Most thyroid clonotypes expanded above 0.001 were also detected in blood.

Notes on this clonotype: Its target is unknown.

It was RNA transcripts that yielded the amplified TCR beta CDR3 regions. Carried out on the TCR CDR3, a first-round RT-PCR used the HTBI primer set. TCRdb independently ran MiXCR on the multiplex PCR reads; one entry per CDR3 protein. Of about 620,000 distinct CDR3 sequences listed, around 15% are singletons. Germline V gene data show CDR1 as MNHNS and CDR2 as SASEGT. This CDR3 region has 15 residues. J was trimmed by 6 bases and V by 5 bases; bases with no gene match: 8. The sample was blood. The chain is built from TRBV6-1 and TRBJ1-2; 11 bases fit TRBD1. This receptor was obtained from a woman between 25 and 40 years old with Graves' hyperthyroidism. CDR3 amino acids: CASSSGTGGNDGYTF. The CDR3 DNA sequence: TGTGCCAGCAGTTCCGGGACAGGGGGTAATGATGGCTACACCTTC.